The following is a T cell receptor beta chain sequence with its context. Sequencing was performed with immunoSEQ multiplex PCR; in TCRdb, only in-frame clones are kept and a portion is missing. The table includes approximately 40,000 clones, about 85% detected once. The source of the sample is a study of blood T cell repertoires in COVID-19. Background on the study: Acute and convalescent COVID-19 samples came from the United States, Italy and Spain. In each case, the material was cDNA or gDNA derived from T cells, B-cell-depleted T cells, or PBMCs.

The receptor was isolated from a man aged 60 to 75 with COVID-19, enrolled during active disease. The sequencing sample was made of peripheral blood.

In DNA, the CDR3 is TGTGCCAGCAGCCAACTACAGGGGAGTGAAGCTTTCTTT. Its translation is CASSQLQGSEAFF. The rearrangement uses TRBV14 and TRBJ1-1; 7 bases agree with TRBD1. This CDR3 spans 13 amino acids. The germline gives CDR1 SGHDN, CDR2 FVKESK. The ends lost 2 bases at V and 7 bases at J; junction bases unmatched: 4.